This T cell receptor (beta chain) was sequenced in a study of CD8 T cells in ankylosing spondylitis. Study-wide points: One TCR beta motif, made up of under ten highly homologous variants, appeared characteristic of ankylosing spondylitis blood. Past studies reported some motif variants in reactive arthritis synovial fluid and blood. Peripheral blood samples showed relatively rare disease-linked clones, and these clones were CD8+.

Researchers built TCR beta libraries using quantitative 5'-RACE with molecular barcodes. Using its own MiXCR run on the 5' RACE reads, TCRdb lists one record per CDR3 protein. This table holds 650,000 to 800,000 distinct CDR3 sequences, roughly 20% found once. Germline V CDR1 and CDR2: SEHNR, FQNEAQ (reference sequence). The CDR3 extends over 11 amino acids. V was trimmed by 5 bases and J by 6 bases, leaving 5 bases between them. This clonotype came up many times. Its antigen is unidentified. The genes are TRBV7-9 and TRBJ2-1, with unresolved D. This receptor was obtained from a male donor with ankylosing spondylitis. What was sequenced was blood, either unsorted or a sorted T cell fraction (not recorded which). Here the CDR3 DNA reads TGTGCCAGCAGCGAACGCAATGAGCAGTTCTTC. Residues: CASSERNEQFF.